The sequence of this T cell receptor beta chain was determined in a study of identical twins. Unique molecular identifiers were in the cDNA, with template-switch universal primer binding. Each CDR3 protein is one row after TCRdb ran MiXCR on the 5' RACE reads. The sample lists approximately 600,000 distinct CDR3 sequences, roughly 7.2% occurring once. This clonotype occurred many times. Deletions cut 2 bases from V and 3 bases from J, with 7 bases between. This CDR3 has 13 residues. Healthy Caucasian individuals made up all the donors. In addition, the sample was reused for a study of yellow fever vaccine responses in identical twins.

Sequencing was carried out using PBMCs. The sequence was collected from a young woman in good health. The chain carries TRBV12-3 or TRBV12-4 and TRBJ1-2; TRBD1 is a possible D gene (5 bases). In nucleotides, the CDR3 is TGTGCCAGCAGTTTAAGGGGAGACTATGGCTACACCTTC. Translating gives CASSLRGDYGYTF.